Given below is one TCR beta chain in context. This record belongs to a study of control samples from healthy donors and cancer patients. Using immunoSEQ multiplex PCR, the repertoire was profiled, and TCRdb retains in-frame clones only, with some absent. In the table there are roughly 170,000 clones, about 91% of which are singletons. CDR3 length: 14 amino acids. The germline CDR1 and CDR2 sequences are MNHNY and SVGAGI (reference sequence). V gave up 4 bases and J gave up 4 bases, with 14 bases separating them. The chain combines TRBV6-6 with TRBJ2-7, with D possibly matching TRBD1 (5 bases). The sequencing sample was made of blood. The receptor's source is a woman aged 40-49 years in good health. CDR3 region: CASSSPPDRYEQYF. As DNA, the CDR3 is TGTGCCAGCAGTTCCCCCCCAGACAGATACGAGCAGTACTTC.